This TCR beta chain appears in the sequencing data of a study of blood T cell repertoires in COVID-19. Study-wide context: Specimens from acute and convalescent COVID-19 originated in the United States, Italy and Spain. From T cells, B-cell-depleted T cells, or PBMCs came the material, which was cDNA or gDNA.

The CDR3 loop spans 14 amino acids. From germline, CDR1 is SGHRS and CDR2 YFSETQ. Trimming left V 0 bases short and J 8 bases short, with 11 bases between. Per the original methods: Reference gene primer amplification gave estimated nucleated cell counts. Repertoires were generated with immunoSEQ multiplex PCR, while TCRdb's copy carries only in-frame clones and drops some. V, J and clone size were drawn from that table, and D and trimming were deduced from the DNA. The table shows 150,000 to 200,000 clones, with about 91% occurring only once. V gene TRBV5-1 combines with J gene TRBJ1-4, with D perhaps TRBD1 (6 bases). This clonotype originated in a woman aged 50 to 65 with acute or convalescent COVID-19. Source material: peripheral blood. In DNA, the CDR3 is TGCGCCAGCAGCTTGGCAGGGGAAGAAGAAAAACTGTTTTTT. Its protein product is CASSLAGEEEKLFF.